Following are 14 T cell receptor beta chains from one sample sequenced in a study of control samples from healthy donors and cancer patients. The protocol was immunoSEQ multiplex PCR, while the TCRdb copy is restricted to in-frame clones and leaves out a portion. The table includes approximately 98,000 clones, roughly 79% detected once. Sequencing was carried out using blood. These receptors all stem from a man aged 18 to 35 in good health.

This clone was picked up a small number of times. DNA for the CDR3: TGTGCCAGCAGTGATTCAACCGGGAATTCCACTAATCAGCCCCAGCATTTT. It specifies CASSDSTGNSTNQPQHF. V gene TRBV25-1 combines with J gene TRBJ1-5; D unresolved. The CDR3 is made up of 17 amino acids. V gave up 3 bases and J gave up 4 bases, with 19 bases separating them. Germline values: CDR1 MGHDK, CDR2 SYGVNS.

This chain uses TRBV7-6 with TRBJ2-7; 10 bases align to TRBD2. Per the germline V gene, CDR1 is SGHVS and CDR2 is FNYEAQ. The CDR3 length is 17 residues. The V and J ends lost 1 base and 6 bases, in that order; junction bases with no gene match: 12. The CDR3 nucleotides read TGTGCCAGCAGCTTAGACGCGTTAGCGGGGGGCCTCCCCGAGCAGTACTTC. Protein product: CASSLDALAGGLPEQYF. Complete variable domain (other parts from reference TRBV7-6 and TRBJ2-7): GAGVSQSPRYKVTKRGQDVALRCDPISGHVSLYWYRQALGQGPEFLTYFNYEAQQDKSGLPNDRFSAERPEGSISTLTIQRTEQRDSAMYRCASSLDALAGGLPEQYFGPGTRLTVT.

This clone appeared a single time. The genes are TRBV5-5 and TRBJ1-6; D unresolved. The CDR3 has 17 residues. Germline V lookup: CDR1 SGHKS, CDR2 YYEKEE (reference sequence). The ends were cut back, 0 bases at V and 7 bases at J, with 17 bases in the middle. CDR3 region: CASSLVLRPGSNSPLHF. The CDR3 DNA reads as TGTGCCAGCAGCTTGGTTCTACGTCCGGGCTCCAATTCACCCCTCCACTTT.

The rearrangement joins TRBV4-3 to TRBJ1-1, with D perhaps matching TRBD1 (6 bases). The V end lost 1 base, the J end lost 5 bases, and 14 bases lay between the germline ends. The CDR3 spans 15 residues. The germline V gene has CDR1 LGHNA and CDR2 YSLEER. The CDR3 is CASSQVTGSRTEAFF. Written as DNA, the CDR3 is TGCGCCAGCAGCCAAGTCACAGGGTCGCGGACTGAAGCTTTCTTT.

The J gene is TRBJ2-3, the V gene TRBV25-1, with 7 nucleotides matching TRBD2. The CDR3 is 16 residues long. Germline CDR1 reads MGHDK; CDR2 reads SYGVNS. Germline trimming cut 4 bases from V and 0 bases from J; bases unmatched to any gene: 7. CDR3 protein: CASSGTRDYSTDTQYF. CDR3 DNA sequence: TGTGCCAGCAGTGGGACCCGGGACTATAGCACAGATACGCAGTATTTT.

The V and J genes are TRBV28 and TRBJ1-2; the D gene is possibly TRBD1 (6 bases). This CDR3 contains 16 residues. Between the trimmed V and J ends, which lost 4 bases and 0 bases, there was a span of 15 bases. CDR1 is MDHEN and CDR2 is SYDVKM in the germline V gene. This CDR3 reads CASSSNSGHPNYGYTF. As DNA, the CDR3 is TGTGCCAGCAGTTCAAACTCGGGACACCCTAACTATGGCTACACCTTC.

The chain joins TRBV7-2 to TRBJ1-2, with D possibly TRBD1 on 5 matching bases. The CDR3 has 15 residues. CDR1 is SGHTA and CDR2 is FQGNSA in the germline V gene. The V gene lost 7 bases and the J gene lost 4 bases, with 19 bases spanning the gap. DNA of the CDR3: TGTGCCAGCAACTCGGAGCAGGGAGGACCCTATGGCTACACCTTC. Translation: CASNSEQGGPYGYTF.

V gene TRBV27 combines with J gene TRBJ1-1, with a possible D match to TRBD1 (6 bases). V lost 4 bases, J lost 5 bases, and 11 bases lay in between. Germline values: CDR1 MNHEY, CDR2 SMNVEV (reference sequence). This CDR3 comprises 13 residues. The CDR3, as DNA: TGTGCCAGCAGTTACACCGGACAGACTGAAGCTTTCTTT. Translation gives CASSYTGQTEAFF.

CDR3 bases: TGTGCCAGCAGCCTCGGGGGTTATCAGCCCCAGCATTTT. Translation gives CASSLGGYQPQHF. The chain joins TRBV5-6 to TRBJ1-5, with D possibly matching TRBD1 (5 bases). The V end lost 4 bases, the J end lost 5 bases, and 10 bases lay between the germline ends. The CDR3 length is 13 residues. Germline assignment: CDR1 SGHDT and CDR2 YYEEEE.

The gene calls are TRBV29-1 and TRBJ2-1, with 8 bases aligning to TRBD2. The CDR3 loop spans 14 amino acids. Unmatched junction bases numbered 6, after V lost 4 bases and J lost 4 bases. Looked up from germline, CDR1 is SQVTM and CDR2 is ANQGSEA. In nucleotides, the CDR3 is TGCAGCGTTGTGAGCGGGGGCCTTTACAATGAGCAGTTCTTC. Protein sequence: CSVVSGGLYNEQFF.

This chain links TRBV6-5 with TRBJ2-7, with D tentatively TRBD1 (5 bases). This CDR3 is 14 amino acids long. V lost 4 bases, J lost 0 bases, and 10 bases lay in between. Per the germline V gene, CDR1 is MNHEY and CDR2 is SVGAGI. The CDR3 sequence: CASSSGSSSYEQYV. The DNA for the CDR3 is TGTGCCAGCAGTTCAGGGTCGAGCTCCTACGAGCAGTACGTC.

This rearrangement joins TRBV30 to TRBJ1-1; D ambiguous. V shed 3 bases and J shed 1 base, with 6 bases lying between them. The CDR3 totals 12 residues. Germline-derived CDR1 and CDR2 are GTSNPN and SVGIG (reference sequence). The CDR3 sequence: CAWRQRNTEAFF. The CDR3 region has the DNA TGTGCCTGGAGACAGAGGAACACTGAAGCTTTCTTT.

The V and J genes are TRBV30 and TRBJ2-3; no clear D gene. Germline CDR1 and CDR2: GTSNPN and SVGIG (reference sequence). With 3 bases removed from V and 0 bases from J, the gap between germline ends came to 13 bases. The CDR3 runs to 15 residues. CDR3 nucleotide sequence: TGTGCCTGGAGATCAACCGGGTTTAGCACAGATACGCAGTATTTT. Encoded protein: CAWRSTGFSTDTQYF.

This clone was counted once. The chain is built from TRBV5-1 and TRBJ2-1; a possible D gene is TRBD1 (5 bases). With 3 bases removed from V and 7 bases from J, the gap between germline ends came to 8 bases. CDR3 size: 12 residues. Per germline, CDR1 SGHRS and CDR2 YFSETQ. The CDR3 sequence: CASSSTVNEQFF. In DNA form, the CDR3 reads TGCGCCAGCAGCTCGACAGTAAATGAGCAGTTCTTC. Based on the CDR3 plus reference TRBV5-1 and TRBJ2-1, the full variable domain is KAGVTQTPRYLIKTRGQQVTLSCSPISGHRSVSWYQQTPGQGLQFLFEYFSETQRNKGNFPGRFSGRQFSNSRSEMNVSTLELGDSALYLCASSSTVNEQFFGPGTRLTVL.